These 9 T cell receptor beta chains were all obtained from the same sample, sequenced in a study of T cell responses to AZD1222 COVID-19 vaccine. The protocol was immunoSEQ multiplex PCR, while the TCRdb copy is restricted to in-frame clones and leaves out a portion. This sample has about 86,000 clones; 85% to 90% occur once, and the top ten carry 9% to 14%. Specimen: peripheral blood, collected 28 days after the second AZD1222 dose. The receptors stem from an adult who received the AZD1222 COVID-19 vaccine.

There are a few counts of this clone. V and J are TRBV30 and TRBJ1-2; D unresolved. Trimming took 0 bases from V and 5 from J, leaving 7 bases between them. The CDR3 length is 12 residues. Germline CDR1 GTSNPN, CDR2 SVGIG (reference sequence). CDR3 region: CAWSVHRYGYTF. CDR3 DNA sequence: TGTGCCTGGAGTGTACACCGTTATGGCTACACCTTC.

The gene calls are TRBV11-1 and TRBJ2-5; no clear D. The CDR3 extends over 14 amino acids. The V gene's germline CDR1 is SGHAT and CDR2 FQDESV (reference sequence). Trimming stripped 4 bases from V and 4 bases from J, with 13 bases between. The CDR3 DNA follows: TGTGCCAGCAGCTACTCCCGAGACGGAGAGACCCAGTACTTC. It is translated as CASSYSRDGETQYF.

The chain couples TRBV12-3 or TRBV12-4 to TRBJ2-5; D is undetermined. Trimming cost V 8 bases and J 0 bases, with 7 bases left between them. The CDR3 consists of 12 residues. The CDR3 DNA follows: TGTGCCAGCTCCCAGTACCAAGAGACCCAGTACTTC. It specifies CASSQYQETQYF.

The V call is TRBV5-4, the J call TRBJ1-4, with 8 bases fitting TRBD1. CDR1 is SGHNT, CDR2 YYREEE, per germline (reference sequence). There are 14 residues in the CDR3. V gave up 3 bases and J gave up 6 bases; unmatched junction bases: 4. CDR3 protein: CASSSKTGDEKLFF. CDR3 in DNA: TGTGCCAGCAGCTCAAAGACAGGGGATGAAAAACTGTTTTTT. The whole variable domain, filled in from reference TRBV5-4 and TRBJ1-4, reads ETGVTQSPTHLIKTRGQQVTLRCSSQSGHNTVSWYQQALGQGPQFIFQYYREEENGRGNFPPRFSGLQFPNYSSELNVNALELDDSALYLCASSSKTGDEKLFFGSGTQLSVL.

The rearrangement links TRBV7-2 to TRBJ1-2; D uncertain. V lost 1 base, J lost 1 base, and 4 bases lay in between. The CDR3 is 13 residues long. Germline V CDR1 and CDR2: SGHTA, FQGNSA. In nucleotides, the CDR3 is TGTGCCAGCAGCTTAGGTTTTAACTATGGCTACACCTTC. This sequence encodes CASSLGFNYGYTF.

This clone was seen just once. This chain uses TRBV3-1 (or the pseudogene TRBV3-2) with TRBJ1-2; TRBD1 matches at 7 bases. CDR3 length equals 14 residues. Trimming cost V 3 bases and J 2 bases; bases outside gene matches: 3. The germline V gene has CDR1 LGHDT and CDR2 YNNKEL (reference sequence). CDR3 protein: CASSQGTVNYGYTF. Here the CDR3 DNA reads TGTGCCAGCAGCCAGGGGACAGTCAACTATGGCTACACCTTC.

This chain joins TRBV19 and TRBJ1-2; D remains unclear. Germline V gene sequence: CDR1 LNHDA, CDR2 SQIVND (reference sequence). The V end was cut by 4 bases, the J end by 6 bases, with 9 bases between. This CDR3 is built from 12 residues. The CDR3 nucleotides read TGTGCCAGTAGTACCGTTGGGGATGGCTACACCTTC. This encodes CASSTVGDGYTF.

The rearrangement links TRBV30 to TRBJ2-3; 10 bases map to TRBD2. Germline CDR1 is GTSNPN and CDR2 is SVGIG (reference sequence). The CDR3 runs 14 residues. With 1 base clipped from V and 6 bases from J, the junction kept 4 bases outside the gene matches. The CDR3: CAWSGLAGADTQYF. As DNA, the CDR3 is TGTGCCTGGAGTGGCCTAGCGGGAGCTGATACGCAGTATTTT. The full variable domain, its missing parts supplied by reference TRBV30 and TRBJ2-3, is SQTIHQWPATLVQPVGSPLSLECTVEGTSNPNLYWYRQAAGRGLQLLFYSVGIGQISSEVPQNLSASRPQDRQFILSSKKLLLSDSGFYLCAWSGLAGADTQYFGPGTRLTVL.

The rearrangement links TRBV29-1 to TRBJ2-1, with 9 positions matching TRBD2. Germline lookup yields CDR1 SQVTM and CDR2 ANQGSEA. J was trimmed by 4 bases and V by 7 bases; bases with no gene match: 11. CDR3 length equals 15 residues. CDR3 nucleotides: TGCAGCGAGGTACGCCCTAGCGGGGCTTACAATGAGCAGTTCTTC. Translated, it gives CSEVRPSGAYNEQFF.